This T cell receptor beta chain was identified during a study of CD8 T cells in Susac syndrome. V was clipped by 6 bases and J by 0 bases, with 15 bases between them. Germline CDR1 is MNHEY and CDR2 is SMNVEV (reference sequence). The CDR3 contains 15 residues. The RNA, about 0.5 to 1 ug, was put through reverse transcription using random hexamers. Across 54 Vbeta and 13 Jbeta, TCR beta CDR3 was amplified with immunoSEQ multiplex PCR. TCRdb called the immunoSEQ multiplex PCR reads again in MiXCR, with one record for every CDR3 protein. This table has fewer than 250,000 distinct CDR3 sequences, roughly nine tenths appearing once.

The sequenced sample consisted of CD8+ T cells from PBMCs. The chain uses TRBV27 and TRBJ2-7; unclear D gene. This TCR was recovered from a human donor with multiple sclerosis. The CDR3 loop is CASSYSSPSSYEQYF. The CDR3 region has the DNA TGTGCCAGCAGCTACTCGAGCCCGAGCTCCTACGAGCAGTACTTC.